One and the same sample provided the 5 T cell receptor beta chains below, sequenced in a study of regulatory T cells in long-lasting Graves disease. Noted time point: newly diagnosed GD, antithyroid drugs for less than 3 months. RNA extracted from PBMCs served as the sequencing template. Relying on iRepertoire HTBI primers and Arm-PCR of CDR3 regions, the team built TCR beta libraries. In TCRdb, the multiplex PCR reads were re-called with MiXCR into one record per CDR3 protein. This sample has about 500,000 distinct CDR3 sequences, with about 12% found just once. This sample was also put to use in a study of T cells in Graves' hyperthyroidism and ophthalmopathy.

The specimen comprised peripheral blood mononuclear cells (PBMCs), sampled at new diagnosis, from a patient treated with antithyroid drugs. Every receptor here comes from a woman in her thirties with Graves disease.

There are a few counts of this clonotype. The chain has TRBV7-9 and TRBJ2-7; TRBD1 aligns across 9 bases. The CDR3 is made up of 16 amino acids. Germline CDR1 is SEHNR and CDR2 is FQNEAQ (reference sequence). With V trimmed by 5 bases and J by 3 bases, 11 bases remained unmatched. The CDR3 DNA sequence: TGTGCCAGCAGCCCCCCCCCCGGGACAGGGTACTACGAGCAGTACTTC. Translation gives CASSPPPGTGYYEQYF.

The sample holds a few counts of this clonotype. V gene TRBV18 combines with J gene TRBJ1-3; D may be TRBD1 (6 bases). V was cut by 0 bases and J by 0 bases, with 12 bases left in between. From germline, CDR1 is KGHSH and CDR2 LQKENI. The CDR3 sequence is 17 residues long. DNA for the CDR3: TGTGCCAGCTCACCACCGGCAGGGGCCACCTCTGGAAACACCATATATTTT. This codes for CASSPPAGATSGNTIYF.

This chain joins TRBV6-1 and TRBJ2-1; TRBD1 matches at 9 bases. This CDR3 spans 16 amino acids. CDR1 is MNHNS, CDR2 SASEGT, per germline. Germline trimming cut 6 bases from V and 0 bases from J; bases unmatched to any gene: 6. The CDR3 loop is CASRDTGGRSYNEQFF. The CDR3 DNA sequence: TGTGCCAGCAGGGATACAGGGGGCCGCTCCTACAATGAGCAGTTCTTC.

The chain couples TRBV20-1 to TRBJ2-1, with a possible D match to TRBD2 (6 bases). Trimming shortened V by 6 bases and J by 4 bases, and 19 bases separated the two germline ends. Looked up from germline, CDR1 is DFQATT and CDR2 is SNEGSKA (reference sequence). This CDR3 is 15 amino acids long. CDR3: CSARTITGVYNEQFF. The CDR3, as DNA: TGCAGTGCGAGGACTATCACGGGAGTTTACAATGAGCAGTTCTTC.

This clonotype was counted at least ten times. The CDR3 here is CASSERGAGANVLTF. The CDR3 DNA reads TGTGCCAGCAGTGAACGAGGGGCTGGGGCCAACGTCCTGACTTTC. The V and J genes are TRBV6-1 and TRBJ2-6, with D perhaps TRBD1 or TRBD2 (5 bases each). From germline, CDR1 is MNHNS and CDR2 SASEGT. With 2 bases removed from V and 2 bases from J, the gap between germline ends came to 7 bases. The length of the CDR3 is 15 residues.